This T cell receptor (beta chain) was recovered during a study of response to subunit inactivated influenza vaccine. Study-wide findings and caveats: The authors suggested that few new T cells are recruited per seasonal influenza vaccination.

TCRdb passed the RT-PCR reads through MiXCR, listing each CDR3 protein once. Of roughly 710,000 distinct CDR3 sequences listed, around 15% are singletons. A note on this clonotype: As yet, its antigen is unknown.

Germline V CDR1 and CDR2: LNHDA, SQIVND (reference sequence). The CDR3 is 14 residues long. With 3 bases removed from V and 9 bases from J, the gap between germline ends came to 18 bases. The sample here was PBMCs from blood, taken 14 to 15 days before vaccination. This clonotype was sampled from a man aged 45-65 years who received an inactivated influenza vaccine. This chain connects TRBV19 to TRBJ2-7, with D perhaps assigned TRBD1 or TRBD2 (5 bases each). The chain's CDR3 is CASSMGRQRGLQYF. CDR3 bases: TGTGCCAGTAGTATGGGCCGACAGAGAGGGTTGCAGTACTTC.